These 10 T cell receptor beta chains were all obtained from the same sample, sequenced in a study of beta chain features in type 1 diabetes. Study findings and constraints: Across all four CD4+ subsets, people with type 1 diabetes showed modestly shorter TCRB CDR3s.

Their antigen targets remain unknown. Sequencing targeted expressed TCRB transcripts, as all isolated RNA had been reverse transcribed. Sequencing was performed with immunoSEQ multiplex PCR; in TCRdb, only in-frame clones are kept and a portion is missing. This repertoire shows 17,000 or so clones, roughly two thirds found once; its top ten account for about 0.77%. The sequenced sample was stem cell memory CD4+ T cells from blood. Receptor source: a man aged 25-45 years with type 1 diabetes.

V is TRBV18 and J is TRBJ2-3, with D perhaps TRBD2 (6 bases). The germline V and J ends were trimmed by 0 bases and 0 bases, with 7 bases remaining between them. This CDR3 is built from 15 residues. The germline CDR1 and CDR2 sequences are KGHSH and LQKENI. The CDR3 DNA follows: TGTGCCAGCTCACCACCTAGCGGTAGCACAGATACGCAGTATTTT. It specifies CASSPPSGSTDTQYF. Variable domain in full (rest from reference TRBV18 and TRBJ2-3): NAGVMQNPRHLVRRRGQEARLRCSPMKGHSHVYWYRQLPEEGLKFMVYLQKENIIDESGMPKERFSAEFPKEGPSILRIQQVVRGDSAAYFCASSPPSGSTDTQYFGPGTRLTVL.

V gene TRBV7-2 combines with J gene TRBJ2-2; D is ambiguous. Germline V gene sequence: CDR1 SGHTA, CDR2 FQGNSA. Trimming removed 4 bases from V and 0 bases from J, with 6 bases in between. The CDR3 contains 14 residues. CDR3 sequence reads: CASSSRANTGELFF. The CDR3 DNA reads TGTGCCAGCAGCTCACGGGCGAACACCGGGGAGCTGTTTTTT.

This clone was recorded only once. The J gene is TRBJ2-7, the V gene TRBV6-1, with D possibly TRBD1 on 6 matching bases. Trimming stripped 5 bases from V and 6 bases from J, with 14 bases between. The CDR3 runs to 13 residues. CDR1 is MNHNS and CDR2 is SASEGT in the germline V gene. The CDR3 spells CASSRAGVSEQYF. As DNA, the CDR3 is TGTGCCAGCAGTCGGGCAGGGGTGAGCGAGCAGTACTTC.

This chain links TRBV7-6 with TRBJ2-7; TRBD2 might be the D (5 bases). There are 13 residues in the CDR3. Germline lookup yields CDR1 SGHVS and CDR2 FNYEAQ. V lost 6 bases, J lost 4 bases, and 13 bases lay in between. The CDR3 loop reads CASSSLRGYEQYF. In DNA, the CDR3 is TGTGCCAGCAGTTCTCTTCGCGGGTACGAGCAGTACTTC.

The chain has TRBV5-4 and TRBJ2-7; TRBD2 aligns across 9 bases. J lost 4 bases, V lost 5 bases, and 10 bases had no gene match. This CDR3 is built from 15 residues. CDR1 and CDR2 (germline): SGHNT, YYREEE (reference sequence). CDR3 in DNA: TGTGCCAGCAGACGTCAAGCGGGGGGATCATACGAGCAGTACTTC. The encoded protein is CASRRQAGGSYEQYF.

The chain links TRBV18 to TRBJ2-1; no definite D call. Germline V lookup: CDR1 KGHSH, CDR2 LQKENI. This CDR3 is built from 15 residues. Trimming left V 2 bases short and J 2 bases short, with 10 bases between. The CDR3 nucleotides are TGTGCCAGCTCACCAGGCTCATCCCCCTACAATGAGCAGTTCTTC. Residues: CASSPGSSPYNEQFF.

The rearrangement links TRBV7-2 to TRBJ2-3; D is uncertain. CDR1 is SGHTA and CDR2 is FQGNSA in the germline V gene. The CDR3 runs to 19 residues. The V end was cut by 0 bases, the J end by 2 bases, with 21 bases between. The CDR3 DNA is TGTGCCAGCAGCTTAGCGCTCCAGGTCCGACCCCTCTTCACAGATACGCAGTATTTT. This encodes CASSLALQVRPLFTDTQYF.

The chain carries TRBV11-2 and TRBJ2-1, with 13 nucleotides matching TRBD2. Per germline, CDR1 SGHAT and CDR2 FQNNGV. The length of the CDR3 is 15 residues. V lost 4 bases and J lost 7; bases outside the gene matches: 4. The CDR3 protein is CASSSLAGGPNEQFF. The CDR3 DNA sequence: TGTGCCAGCAGCTCACTAGCGGGGGGGCCGAATGAGCAGTTCTTC.

CDR3 bases: TGCGCCAGCAGCCAAGATGCGTGGAGCAATCAGCCCCAGCATTTT. It translates to CASSQDAWSNQPQHF. V gene TRBV4-1 combines with J gene TRBJ1-5; D is unresolved. Germline loops: CDR1 MGHRA, CDR2 YSYEKL. The CDR3 has 15 amino acids. The ends were cut back, 0 bases at V and 1 base at J, with 7 bases in the middle.

The chain joins TRBV5-1 to TRBJ2-7; 9 bases map to TRBD2. V trimming: 4 bases; J trimming: 1 base; junction bases outside the gene matches: 3. There are 14 residues in the CDR3. CDR1 is SGHRS, CDR2 YFSETQ, per germline. The chain's CDR3 is CASSSGGQSYEQYF. CDR3 nucleotide sequence: TGCGCCAGCAGCAGCGGGGGGCAATCCTACGAGCAGTACTTC.